The sequence of this T cell receptor beta chain was determined in a study of blood T cell repertoires in COVID-19. Study-level background: Acute and convalescent COVID-19 samples came from the United States, Italy and Spain. PBMCs, B-cell-depleted T cells, or T cells provided the cDNA or gDNA that made up the material.

Authors' analysis steps: Reference gene primer amplification gave nucleated cell count estimates. Assay: immunoSEQ multiplex PCR; the TCRdb copy retains only in-frame clones and omits some. D and trimming come from the DNA, and the V and J calls and clone size come from that table. The sample includes about 130,000 clones, roughly 83% seen only once; the top ten take approximately 3%. The V gene's germline CDR1 is MNHEY and CDR2 SVGAGI. The length of the CDR3 is 13 residues. The V end was cut by 6 bases, the J end by 4 bases, with 12 bases between. The V and J genes are TRBV6-5 and TRBJ1-1, with D possibly matching TRBD1 (6 bases). The sample consisted of peripheral blood. The clonotype was recovered from a woman older than 75 with acute or convalescent COVID-19. In DNA form, the CDR3 reads TGTGCCAGCAGCATAACAGGGAGCACTGAAGCTTTCTTT. As protein: CASSITGSTEAFF.